This TCR beta chain was sequenced in a study of T cell responses to AZD1222 COVID-19 vaccine. Study findings and constraints: Vaccination with two AZD1222 doses was followed by a rise in Spike-specific TCR breadth and depth. Close to half of all spike-specific TCRs reportedly target regions of the variants that are unmutated.

Profiled with immunoSEQ multiplex PCR; TCRdb holds only in-frame clones, not every one. The sample includes about 120,000 clones, roughly nine tenths seen only once; the top ten take over 1.5%. Only a few counts were recorded for this clone. What it binds is not known. Trimming took 6 bases from V and 4 from J, leaving 12 bases between them. This CDR3 is 13 amino acids long. This material consisted of peripheral blood, taken on day 0 of AZD1222 vaccination. The TCR comes from an adult in good health. This chain links TRBV12-3 or TRBV12-4 with TRBJ1-2; D call uncertain. The CDR3 loop reads CASRRRTVYGYTF. The DNA for the CDR3 is TGTGCCAGCAGACGACGGACTGTCTATGGCTACACCTTC.